This T cell receptor (beta chain) came from a study of siplizumab effects on memory and regulatory T cells. Findings and limits, study-wide: Proof of suppressive function in proliferating Tregs from siplizumab cultures was not established. It was not possible to assign a naive or memory phenotype to roughly 80-95% of proliferating CD4+ or CD8+ clones. The mean Treg-derived percentage of mappable alloreactive CD4+ clones was 55% to 80% with siplizumab compared with about 30% in controls.

The CDR3 covers 13 residues. Germline CDR1 and CDR2: SSHAT and FNYEAQ (reference sequence). On this clone itself: What it recognizes is unknown. Germline is not matched at one junction end, which may reflect a read error.

Libraries were prepared by immunoSEQ multiplex PCR; TCRdb keeps only in-frame clonotypes and omits some of them. The table lists about 85,000 clones, 85% to 95% of them singletons. The chain carries TRBV7-7 and TRBJ1-3; D gene uncertain. Source material: CD8+ T cells sorted from blood. This receptor was taken from a human donor in good health. The CDR3 here is CASSSQSGNTIYF. CDR3 nucleotides: TGTGCTAGCAGCTCCCAGTCTGGAAACACCATATATTTT.